Given below is one T cell receptor (beta chain) in context. This sample is part of a study of cytomegalovirus exposure and HLA in healthy donors. The PCR ran on 60 Vbeta and 13 Jbeta primers. Produced via immunoSEQ multiplex PCR; TCRdb's table is partial and in-frame only. The table has some 100,000 clones, 75% to 85% seen once. Sequenced sample: PBMCs. The receptor was derived from a woman aged 45-60 years in good health and CMV-seropositive.

In DNA form, the CDR3 reads TGCGCCAGCAGCCAACTGGGAGAGACTGAAGCTTTCTTT. This sequence encodes CASSQLGETEAFF. The rearrangement joins TRBV4-1 to TRBJ1-1; D remains unclear. This CDR3 is 13 amino acids long. Between the trimmed V and J ends, which lost 2 bases and 5 bases, there was a span of 9 bases. The germline V gene encodes CDR1 MGHRA and CDR2 YSYEKL.